Below are 21 T cell receptor beta chains sequenced from a single sample in a study of CD8 T cells in ankylosing spondylitis. One entry per CDR3 protein results from TCRdb running MiXCR on the 5' RACE reads. The table has just over 350,000 distinct CDR3 sequences, about 20% seen once. The specimen sequenced was blood, either unsorted or a sorted T cell fraction (not recorded which). The receptors here all came from a male donor with ankylosing spondylitis or in good health (not recorded which).

The chain carries TRBV29-1 and TRBJ2-7; 8 positions agree with TRBD1. The germline gives CDR1 SQVTM, CDR2 ANQGSEA. CDR3 length equals 15 residues. V lost 0 bases and J lost 2; bases outside the gene matches: 6. The CDR3 sequence is CSVEDKGQETYEQYF. The CDR3 nucleotides are TGCAGCGTTGAAGATAAGGGACAGGAGACCTACGAGCAGTACTTC.

This clonotype was found a few times. The V call is TRBV12-3 or TRBV12-4, the J call TRBJ1-1; possible D gene TRBD1, 6 bases. The length of the CDR3 is 12 residues. V lost 4 bases and J 4 bases, leaving 7 bases between the germline ends. The CDR3: CASSWTVTEAFF. As DNA, the CDR3 is TGTGCCAGCAGTTGGACAGTCACTGAAGCTTTCTTT.

A few counts support this clonotype. The chain employs TRBV12-3 or TRBV12-4 and TRBJ2-7, with D possibly being TRBD1 (5 bases). Trimming shortened V by 4 bases and J by 2 bases, and 9 bases separated the two germline ends. The length of the CDR3 is 13 residues. CDR3 in DNA: TGTGCCAGCAGTTGGGGCACTACCTACGAGCAGTACTTC. It yields the protein CASSWGTTYEQYF.

The chain joins TRBV5-5 to TRBJ2-2, with 9 bases that match TRBD2. CDR3 length: 16 amino acids. Germline CDR1 is SGHKS and CDR2 is YYEKEE (reference sequence). The trim removed 0 bases at V and 6 bases at J, leaving 6 bases unmatched. The CDR3 bases are TGTGCCAGCAGCTTGGAGGGTAGCGGGGGTCCCGGGGAGCTGTTTTTT. Protein product: CASSLEGSGGPGELFF.

This sequence joins TRBV7-9 and TRBJ2-3; perhaps TRBD1 as D (6 bases). V was pared by 6 bases and J by 5 bases, with 24 bases between. CDR1 is SEHNR and CDR2 is FQNEAQ in the germline V gene (reference sequence). The CDR3 consists of 17 residues. The CDR3: CASRTPPGHSKKDTQYF. The CDR3 DNA is TGTGCCAGCAGAACACCCCCGGGACATAGTAAAAAAGATACGCAGTATTTT.

In its sample, this clonotype was seen a few times. The chain joins TRBV20-1 to TRBJ2-2; D call uncertain. V shed 6 bases and J shed 7 bases, with 18 bases lying between them. CDR3 length: 14 amino acids. Germline-derived CDR1 and CDR2 are DFQATT and SNEGSKA (reference sequence). For the CDR3, the DNA is TGCAGTGCCGCGGAGCTACCCCTCGGCGGGGAGCTGTTTTTT. Its protein is CSAAELPLGGELFF.

V usage is TRBV28 and J usage is TRBJ2-1; 7 bases line up with TRBD1. The CDR3 contains 14 residues. V lost 5 bases to trimming and J lost 4 bases; unmatched junction nucleotides: 5. The germline V gene has CDR1 MDHEN and CDR2 SYDVKM. Here the CDR3 DNA reads TGTGCCAGCAGTCCTGGACAGGAGTACAATGAGCAGTTCTTC. Translation gives CASSPGQEYNEQFF.

The chain employs TRBV4-1 and TRBJ1-5; D is uncertain. The V end was cut by 2 bases, the J end by 3 bases, with 8 bases between. Germline assignment: CDR1 MGHRA and CDR2 YSYEKL. The CDR3 has 14 residues. CDR3 loop: CASSQWVTNQPQHF. The CDR3 region has the DNA TGCGCCAGCAGCCAATGGGTTACCAATCAGCCCCAGCATTTT.

In DNA, the CDR3 is TGCAGTGCTAGAGATCTTCCAGATACGCAGTATTTT. It yields the protein CSARDLPDTQYF. The V and J genes are TRBV20-1 and TRBJ2-3, with D unclear. Trimming removed 0 bases at V and 4 bases at J, with 5 bases between. This CDR3 region has 12 residues. From germline, CDR1 is DFQATT and CDR2 SNEGSKA (reference sequence).

V and J are TRBV15 and TRBJ2-5; D remains ambiguous. Trimming removed 5 bases from V and 5 bases from J, with 18 bases in between. CDR3 length equals 15 residues. The germline CDR1 and CDR2 sequences are LNHNV and YYDKDF (reference sequence). CDR3 sequence reads: CATSGRFGSEETQYF. The CDR3 DNA follows: TGTGCCACCAGCGGGCGATTTGGCTCGGAGGAGACCCAGTACTTC.

This clonotype was counted only a few times. The chain has TRBV4-2 and TRBJ2-1, with D uncertain. Trimming shortened V by 0 bases and J by 0 bases, and 9 bases separated the two germline ends. The CDR3 runs to 16 residues. Per the germline V gene, CDR1 is LGHNA and CDR2 is YNFKEQ. The chain's CDR3 is CASSQDRYSSYNEQFF. The CDR3 DNA is TGTGCCAGCAGCCAAGATAGGTACAGCTCCTACAATGAGCAGTTCTTC.

This chain connects TRBV7-8 to TRBJ2-1, with TRBD2 as a possible D gene (6 bases). Trimming removed 4 bases from V and 8 bases from J, with 15 bases in between. CDR1 and CDR2 (germline): SGHVS, FQNEAQ. The CDR3 has 14 amino acids. The CDR3 DNA reads as TGTGCCAGCAGCTCGACCTGGACTAATTATGAGCAGTTCTTC. Protein sequence: CASSSTWTNYEQFF.

V gene TRBV12-3 or TRBV12-4 combines with J gene TRBJ1-5; TRBD1 matches at 7 bases. With V trimmed by 5 bases and J by 5 bases, 9 bases remained unmatched. The CDR3 loop spans 15 amino acids. The CDR3 DNA follows: TGTGCCAGCAGTCCACCTGGGACAGCTGATCAGCCCCAGCATTTT. Protein: CASSPPGTADQPQHF.

A note on this clonotype: Sequence at one end of the junction differs from germline and may be a read error. J is TRBJ2-1 and V is TRBV20-1; D may be TRBD1 or TRBD2 (5 bases each). CDR1 and CDR2 (germline): DFQATT, SNEGSKA (reference sequence). This CDR3 has 14 amino acids. The CDR3 DNA reads TGCAGTGCTAGAGACTCCCGGGGCTACAATGAGCGGTTCTTC. Translated: CSARDSRGYNERFF.

This clonotype was seen more than once but under ten times. The chain carries TRBV25-1 and TRBJ2-2, with unresolved D. Germline CDR1 and CDR2: MGHDK and SYGVNS. Trimming pared 7 bases from V and 6 bases from J, leaving 18 bases between. The CDR3 runs to 15 residues. The CDR3 region is CASTTPGSRPGELFF. The CDR3 DNA reads TGTGCCAGCACAACTCCCGGGTCCCGACCCGGGGAGCTGTTTTTT.

This rearrangement joins TRBV11-2 to TRBJ2-7; 8 bases map to TRBD1. The CDR3 is 15 residues long. Germline-derived CDR1 and CDR2 are SGHAT and FQNNGV. The V gene end was trimmed by 5 bases and the J gene end by 4 bases; junction bases not matched to a gene: 10. The CDR3 sequence is CASSQPGQGQYEQYF. For the CDR3, the DNA is TGTGCCAGCAGCCAACCCGGACAGGGTCAATACGAGCAGTACTTC.

This clonotype has a handful of counts. J is TRBJ2-7 and V is TRBV29-1; D not certain. The CDR3 has 13 amino acids. With 7 bases removed from V and 0 bases from J, the gap between germline ends came to 13 bases. Per the germline V gene, CDR1 is SQVTM and CDR2 is ANQGSEA. CDR3: CSARLQSSYEQYF. The CDR3, as DNA: TGCAGCGCTCGACTCCAAAGCTCCTACGAGCAGTACTTC.

The count of this clonotype is one. The chain has TRBV3-1 and TRBJ2-7; unclear D gene. The germline V gene has CDR1 LGHDT and CDR2 YNNKEL (reference sequence). The CDR3 runs to 15 residues. The V and J ends lost 1 base and 6 bases respectively, with 16 bases between them. The CDR3 loop is CASSQGDTEVLEQYF. The DNA for the CDR3 is TGTGCCAGCAGCCAAGGCGACACCGAGGTGCTCGAGCAGTACTTC.

This clonotype has more than one count but fewer than ten. The rearrangement links TRBV12-3 or TRBV12-4 to TRBJ2-1; 14 bases map to TRBD2. CDR3 size: 17 residues. V was pared by 5 bases and J by 7 bases, with 10 bases of the junction left unmatched. The CDR3, as DNA: TGTGCCAGCAGTACCAGACTAGCGGGGGGGCCCGGTAATGAGCAGTTCTTC. Translation: CASSTRLAGGPGNEQFF.

The V gene is TRBV12-3 or TRBV12-4, the J gene TRBJ2-7; TRBD2 matches 9 bases. The CDR3 spans 15 residues. V was clipped by 5 bases and J by 3 bases; unmatched bases: 8. The CDR3: CASSISGGSGYEQYF. Written as DNA, the CDR3 is TGTGCCAGCAGTATAAGCGGGGGGAGCGGCTACGAGCAGTACTTC.

This sequence joins TRBV30 and TRBJ1-2; 7 bases match TRBD1. Trimming removed 2 bases from V and 5 bases from J; junction bases left unmatched: 8. CDR1 is GTSNPN and CDR2 is SVGIG in the germline V gene (reference sequence). The CDR3 is 14 amino acids. The DNA for the CDR3 is TGTGCCTGGAGTTTCACAGGGGAAGTATATGGCTACACCTTC. Translating gives CAWSFTGEVYGYTF.